This T cell receptor beta chain was captured in a study of cytomegalovirus exposure and HLA in healthy donors. About the research overall: Unique TCR beta sequences numbering approximately 120 million came from 190 million or so T cells in an earlier analysis.

Germline CDR1 reads SGHRS; CDR2 reads YFSETQ. The V and J ends lost 4 bases and 7 bases respectively, with 21 bases between them. The CDR3 extends over 15 amino acids. This clone was counted between two and nine times. Researchers ran the PCR with 60 Vbeta and 13 Jbeta primers. The data were produced by immunoSEQ multiplex PCR, yet TCRdb's version contains in-frame clones alone and is incomplete. Of around 150,000 clones detected, around three quarters appear once; the ten largest clones hold roughly 0.99%. The sample consisted of PBMCs. The chain recombines TRBV5-1 with TRBJ2-7, with a weak D call TRBD1 (7 bases). The origin of this receptor is a woman aged 40 to 55 in good health and CMV-seronegative. The CDR3 loop is CASSPEGAGPREQYF. The CDR3 region has the DNA TGCGCCAGCAGCCCGGAGGGGGCAGGCCCTAGAGAGCAGTACTTC.